The 26 T cell receptor beta chains listed next were all sequenced from one sample in a study of vaccination and CD4 T cells after COVID-19 (dated by TCRdb to between 2021 and 2022). These TCRs' antigens remain unknown. Library creation used PCR. The listed sequencing device is Illumina iSeq 100. TCR sequencing of DNA from cultured CD4+ T cells used the Oncomine TCR Beta short-read assay at the Johns Hopkins FTIC core. TCRdb reran the public reads through fastp at Q25 and MiXCR, keeping productive beta chains. Identical CDR3 protein sequences are pooled into one entry, listed with their most common genes and DNA. This sample comprises 20,000 or so distinct CDR3 sequences, roughly 37% of them detected only once. The ten biggest clones cover 15% to 20% of the sample. Explained via the paper, the treatment or condition label denotes: roughly 10-day PBMC culture with coronavirus spike peptide pools or control peptides (ViraFEST assay).

The sequences come from CD4+ T cells from blood, cultured in vitro, collected before SARS-CoV-2 vaccination. The receptors come from a human donor who received a COVID-19 vaccine.

This clonotype showed up just once. V is TRBV5-6 and J is TRBJ1-2; TRBD1 matches at 9 bases. V lost 7 bases, J lost 3 bases, and 7 bases stayed unmatched. Germline-derived CDR1 and CDR2 are SGHDT and YYEEEE. The length of the CDR3 is 14 residues. This CDR3 is CASGGTGTYYGYTF. DNA for the CDR3: TGTGCCAGCGGCGGGACAGGGACGTACTATGGCTACACCTTC.

The chain employs TRBV6-1 and TRBJ2-7; no definite D call. Trimming left V 6 bases short and J 7 bases short, with 16 bases between. CDR1 is MNHNS and CDR2 is SASEGT in the germline V gene. This CDR3 comprises 13 residues. This chain's CDR3 is CASSQNLVGEQYF. The CDR3 region has the DNA TGTGCCAGCAGCCAGAACCTGGTCGGGGAGCAGTACTTC.

The chain couples TRBV5-1 to TRBJ1-1, with D maybe TRBD1 (6 bases). V lost 0 bases, J lost 3 bases, and 9 bases lay in between. Germline V gene data show CDR1 as SGHRS and CDR2 as YFSETQ. The CDR3 covers 14 residues. The DNA for the CDR3 is TGCGCCAGCAGCTTGGAACAGGGCTACACTGAAGCTTTCTTT. It encodes CASSLEQGYTEAFF.

CDR3 sequence reads: CASSFRQGTMNTEAFF. CDR3 nucleotides: TGTGCCAGCAGTTTTAGGCAGGGGACCATGAACACTGAAGCTTTCTTT. The chain is built from TRBV27 and TRBJ1-1; TRBD1 might be the D (6 bases). Germline loops: CDR1 MNHEY, CDR2 SMNVEV (reference sequence). The V end was cut by 3 bases, the J end by 0 bases, with 14 bases between. The CDR3 sequence is 16 residues long.

This clonotype was detected a few times. The chain recombines TRBV6-1 with TRBJ1-2, with 7 bases fitting TRBD1. This CDR3 contains 15 residues. Germline assignment: CDR1 MNHNS and CDR2 SASEGT. The ends lost 6 bases at V and 0 bases at J; junction bases unmatched: 7. CDR3 sequence reads: CASSSGTEANYGYTF. CDR3 DNA: TGTGCCAGCAGCTCCGGGACAGAAGCTAACTATGGCTACACCTTC.

V usage is TRBV11-3 and J usage is TRBJ2-7; tentatively, D is TRBD1 (6 bases). CDR3 length: 12 amino acids. Trimming took 6 bases from V and 2 from J, leaving 8 bases between them. CDR1 and CDR2 from the germline V gene are SGHNT and YENEEA. CDR3 bases: TGTGCCAGCAGTGGGGGCACCTACGAGCAGTACTTC. Residues: CASSGGTYEQYF.

Details on this clonotype: An end of the junction differs from the germline gene, which may be a read error. The chain links TRBV7-2 to TRBJ1-2, with TRBD1 identical over 9 bases. The CDR3 is 16 residues long. Per germline, CDR1 SGHTA and CDR2 FQGNSA. In nucleotides, the CDR3 is TGTGCCAGCAGCCTCGATACAGGGGGCGGCTTCTATGACTACACCTTC. Protein sequence: CASSLDTGGGFYDYTF. The full variable domain, completed using reference TRBV7-2 and TRBJ1-2, is GAGVSQSPSNKVTEKGKDVELRCDPISGHTALYWYRQSLGQGLEFLIYFQGNSAPDKSGLPSDRFSAERTGGSVSTLTIQRTQQEDSAVYLCASSLDTGGGFYDYTFGSGTRLTVV.

V gene TRBV19 combines with J gene TRBJ2-2, with D perhaps TRBD1 (5 bases). This CDR3 is 15 amino acids long. Between the trimmed V and J ends, which lost 3 bases and 3 bases, there was a span of 11 bases. From germline, CDR1 is LNHDA and CDR2 SQIVND (reference sequence). The CDR3 bases are TGTGCCAGTAGTATCCCACAGGACCACACCGGGGAGCTGTTTTTT. Protein product: CASSIPQDHTGELFF.

The chain has TRBV19 and TRBJ2-7; 9 bases fit TRBD1. V lost 4 bases to trimming and J lost 6 bases; unmatched junction nucleotides: 7. CDR3 length equals 14 residues. Germline V gives CDR1 LNHDA, CDR2 SQIVND (reference sequence). CDR3 coding DNA: TGTGCCAGTAGTAAGACCGGGACAGGGCCCGAGCAGTACTTC. It is translated as CASSKTGTGPEQYF.

This chain joins TRBV12-3 or TRBV12-4 and TRBJ1-5; tentative D call: TRBD1 (6 bases). The V end lost 3 bases, the J end lost 7 bases, and 13 bases lay between the germline ends. CDR3 length: 14 residues. CDR3: CASSFSQGRQPQHF. For the CDR3, the DNA is TGTGCCAGCAGTTTCTCTCAGGGGAGACAGCCCCAGCATTTT.

V gene TRBV6-1 combines with J gene TRBJ1-2, with D possibly being TRBD1 (6 bases). V lost 5 bases, J lost 10 bases, and 11 bases lay in between. The germline V gene has CDR1 MNHNS and CDR2 SASEGT. This CDR3 comprises 11 residues. CDR3 sequence: CASSTRGAYTF. Here the CDR3 DNA reads TGTGCCAGCAGTACCAGGGGCGCCTACACCTTC.

This clonotype was detected only once. V is TRBV20-1 and J is TRBJ1-4; 9 bases align to TRBD1. The trim removed 6 bases at V and 4 bases at J, leaving 6 bases unmatched. CDR3 size: 14 residues. Germline V gene data show CDR1 as DFQATT and CDR2 as SNEGSKA (reference sequence). The CDR3 spells CSALPGQGNEKLFF. DNA of the CDR3: TGCAGTGCACTGCCGGGACAGGGTAATGAAAAACTGTTTTTT.

The J gene is TRBJ2-7, the V gene TRBV6-1; D remains unclear. The germline V gene has CDR1 MNHNS and CDR2 SASEGT. V lost 7 bases and J 4 bases, leaving 8 bases between the germline ends. The CDR3 is 11 residues long. CDR3 protein: CASTELYEQYF. CDR3 DNA: TGTGCCAGCACCGAACTATACGAGCAGTACTTC.

The rearrangement links TRBV24-1 to TRBJ2-3; 9 bases align to TRBD1. The CDR3 covers 15 residues. The V segment lost 9 bases and the J segment 2 bases; nucleotides outside the gene matches: 8. Germline V gives CDR1 KGHDR, CDR2 SFDVKD. CDR3 sequence: CATHLGDRDTDTQYF. CDR3 bases: TGTGCCACCCACTTGGGGGACAGGGACACAGATACGCAGTATTTT.

The chain joins TRBV2 to TRBJ2-7; D is possibly TRBD2 (5 bases). Germline V CDR1 and CDR2: SNHLY, FYNNEI. CDR3 length: 12 residues. V was trimmed by 6 bases and J by 5 bases, leaving 11 bases between them. CDR3 in amino acids: CASSKPGNEQYF. The CDR3 DNA follows: TGTGCCAGCAGCAAGCCGGGGAACGAGCAGTACTTC.

The chain links TRBV24-1 to TRBJ2-7; D not resolved. The CDR3 consists of 14 residues. Trimming removed 3 bases from V and 4 bases from J, with 12 bases in between. CDR1 is KGHDR and CDR2 is SFDVKD in the germline V gene. CDR3 DNA: TGTGCCACCAGTGATCCCACAGAGAGGTACGAGCAGTACTTC. Translated: CATSDPTERYEQYF.

The table lists this clonotype with a few counts. The chain employs TRBV20-1 and TRBJ1-2; D not resolved. The CDR3 contains 13 residues. Germline values: CDR1 DFQATT, CDR2 SNEGSKA (reference sequence). V dropped 1 base and J dropped 4 bases, with 10 bases sitting between them. CDR3 sequence: CSARVGGLYGYTF. The CDR3 DNA is TGCAGTGCTAGAGTCGGCGGACTCTATGGCTACACCTTC.

The table lists this clonotype with a count of one. The chain recombines TRBV12-3 or TRBV12-4 with TRBJ2-3; 9 bases line up with TRBD2. The V segment lost 3 bases and the J segment 5 bases; nucleotides outside the gene matches: 6. This CDR3 has 15 residues. CDR3 region: CASSFGGGAKDTQYF. CDR3 coding DNA: TGTGCCAGCAGTTTTGGCGGGGGGGCTAAAGATACGCAGTATTTT.

This clonotype was seen a handful of times. The chain has TRBV19 and TRBJ1-2, with TRBD1 identical over 9 bases. The germline CDR1 and CDR2 sequences are LNHDA and SQIVND (reference sequence). Trimming removed 2 bases from V and 6 bases from J; junction bases left unmatched: 1. The CDR3 consists of 13 residues. CDR3 amino acids: CASSIRTGDGYTF. In DNA, the CDR3 is TGTGCCAGTAGTATACGGACAGGGGATGGCTACACCTTC.

CDR3 coding DNA: TGCGCCAGCCGCCGGGACAACTCCTACGAGCAGTACTTC. As protein: CASRRDNSYEQYF. V gene TRBV5-1 combines with J gene TRBJ2-7; possible D gene TRBD1, 6 bases. Germline CDR1 and CDR2: SGHRS and YFSETQ. V was pared by 7 bases and J by 0 bases, with 11 bases between. The CDR3 loop spans 13 amino acids.

The chain employs TRBV6-2 or TRBV6-3 and TRBJ2-1; D is unclear. The CDR3 loop spans 12 amino acids. Germline V gene data show CDR1 as MNHEY and CDR2 as SVGEGT. Between the trimmed V and J ends, which lost 3 bases and 10 bases, there was a span of 10 bases. This CDR3 reads CASSYNSREQFF. As DNA, the CDR3 is TGTGCCAGCAGTTATAATAGCAGGGAGCAGTTCTTC.

The chain is built from TRBV5-6 and TRBJ2-4; possibly TRBD1 or TRBD2 for D (5 bases each). V was cut by 0 bases and J by 13 bases, with 17 bases left in between. Germline V gene lookup returns CDR1 SGHDT and CDR2 YYEEEE. This CDR3 has 14 amino acids. The CDR3 loop is CASSLDRPGEGQYF. The CDR3 nucleotides are TGTGCCAGCAGCTTGGACAGGCCCGGGGAAGGGCAGTACTTC.

This chain uses TRBV20-1 with TRBJ2-3; TRBD2 agrees at 13 bases. V gave up 4 bases and J gave up 0 bases; unmatched junction bases: 13. This CDR3 contains 19 residues. The germline V gene encodes CDR1 DFQATT and CDR2 SNEGSKA (reference sequence). CDR3 region: CSATAWRTSGGSSTDTQYF. Here the CDR3 DNA reads TGCAGTGCTACAGCTTGGAGGACTAGCGGGGGTTCCAGCACAGATACGCAGTATTTT.

The chain is built from TRBV10-2 and TRBJ1-6; no reliable D call. CDR1 and CDR2 from the germline V gene are WSHSY and SAAADI. The CDR3 is 13 residues long. The V and J ends lost 4 bases and 8 bases respectively, with 9 bases between them. The CDR3 bases are TGCGCCAGCAGTGGCGTGGCCGATTCACCCCTCCACTTT. As protein: CASSGVADSPLHF.

This clonotype was picked up a small number of times. This sequence joins TRBV19 and TRBJ1-2; possibly TRBD1 for D (5 bases). There are 15 residues in the CDR3. V was shortened by 4 bases and J by 4 bases, with 16 bases between the two germline ends. From germline, CDR1 is LNHDA and CDR2 SQIVND (reference sequence). CDR3 sequence: CASSTTPGTPYGYTF. The DNA of the CDR3 is TGTGCCAGTAGTACGACTCCCGGGACCCCCTATGGCTACACCTTC.

This clonotype has only a few counts. The chain couples TRBV20-1 to TRBJ2-7; 10 nucleotides align to TRBD2. The J segment lost 2 bases and the V segment lost 0 bases, leaving 7 bases of the junction unmatched. Per germline, CDR1 DFQATT and CDR2 SNEGSKA (reference sequence). This CDR3 is built from 16 residues. The CDR3 sequence: CSARDRLAGEAYEQYF. For the CDR3, the DNA is TGCAGTGCTAGAGATCGTCTAGCGGGGGAAGCCTACGAGCAGTACTTC.